A single TCR beta chain is shown here with its context. Its antigen remains undetermined. The input lacks base qualities; no much larger clone sits a single base away. The CDR3 contains 16 residues, cysteine and phenylalanine counted. Just CDR3 DNA is preserved here, 48 bases in frame from base 1. Reading the germline V gene gives CDR1 KGHSH and CDR2 LQKENI. A distance of 11 bases separates the germline ends of V and J, which lose 0 bases and 2 bases respectively. The data originate from a study of blood T cell repertoires in COVID-19 (dated by TCRdb to the early 2020s). At the level of the whole study: Samples covering the acute and convalescent phases of COVID-19 were provided by collaborators in the United States, Italy and Spain. The prospective study material was composed of cDNA or gDNA derived from T cells, B-cell-depleted T cells, or PBMCs. Deeply sampled blood TCRbeta repertoires from subjects exposed to, actively infected with, or recovered from COVID-19 were included in the dataset. The repertoires were released in a freely available public database meant as a resource for research on the immune response to SARS-CoV-2. Samples came from the ongoing ImmuneRACE study (first 160 participants) plus 1,254 subjects from 6 global collaborators. The sample metadata nearly always contained a de-identified subject ID, COVID-19 status, age in years and sex. Where available, HLA class I and class II types were taken from metadata supplied by the sample provider and were not determined by assay-based typing. What the authors observed across the whole study: The quantity of clinical and demographic metadata differed by source and by participant and was supplied without curation.

TCRbeta CDR3 regions were amplified from genomic DNA by means of the immunoSEQ Assay, a bias-controlled multiplex PCR. The paper's data handling went like this. The number of nucleated cells in each sample was estimated by amplification of reference gene primers within the assay. To quantify the absolute abundance of each unique TCRbeta CDR3 rearrangement, sequence reads were collapsed and filtered. For each sample, productive Simpson clonality was calculated as the square root of Simpson's diversity index across productive rearrangements. This immuneACCESS table, as held by TCRdb, lists in-frame sequences with V and J called but not all clones. Of the missing ones, under half trace to an unresolved V gene in checked studies; the others have no known cause. V and J calls and clone size come straight from that table; D and trimming were deduced from the DNA. This sample gives approximately 50,000 clones in total; approximately 85% of them show up just once. The ten largest clones capture 6.5% of the sample.

Whole blood was collected in K2EDTA tubes by collaborating institutions according to the institutions' own protocols. For TCRbeta analysis, collaborator samples were shipped as frozen whole blood, as isolated PBMCs, or as DNA extracted from either sample type. The specimen sequenced was peripheral blood. The source is a man between 60 and 75 years old with acute or convalescent COVID-19. This chain joins TRBV18 to TRBJ2-1, and TRBD1 may be the D gene, going by 6 matching bases. In nucleotide form, the sequence is TGTGCCAGCTCACCACCGGTGGGGGCGGCCTACAATGAGCAGTTCTTC. This codes for CASSPPVGAAYNEQFF.